This T cell receptor beta chain was obtained from a study of T cells after yellow fever vaccination. Notes on the study in general: FACS-sorted repertoires could harbor abundant contaminating bulk-population clonotypes. Subsequent booster samples again held most clones from primary vaccination (roughly 96% CD4, approximately 85% CD8). Peaking faster, on day 5 versus 15, the secondary response was nonetheless weaker.

The TCR cDNA carried a universal primer site and UMIs from 5'RACE template switching. MiXCR, run by TCRdb on the 5' RACE reads, gives a single entry per CDR3 protein. The sample has hundreds of thousands of distinct CDR3 sequences; roughly 12% are singletons. Comment on this clonotype: Its antigen is currently unknown.

From germline, CDR1 is MNHNY and CDR2 SVGAGI (reference sequence). After removal of 9 bases from V and 15 bases from J, the junction contained 11 bases not matched to a gene. This CDR3 contains 11 residues. This sample comprised PBMCs, obtained on the day of the yellow fever booster vaccination. The sequence was obtained from a young man who received the YFV17D yellow fever vaccine. The chain is built from TRBV6-6 and TRBJ1-3; 7 positions match TRBD1. As DNA, the CDR3 is TGTGCCAGTTCGGGCTTTCAGGGGGAATATTTT. Its protein product is CASSGFQGEYF.